This T cell receptor (beta chain) comes out of a study of response to subunit inactivated influenza vaccine (dated by TCRdb to between 2018 and 2020). Turning to the overall study: Deep quantitative T cell receptor repertoire profiling was used in the study to track responses to a trivalent subunit inactivated influenza vaccine. On the study overall, not on this receptor specifically: The authors proposed that each seasonal influenza vaccination may bring in only a limited number of new T cells.

V is shortened by 0 bases, J by 0 bases, and the region joining them spans 9 bases. From cysteine to phenylalanine, the CDR3 is 14 amino acids long. Just the 42-base CDR3 DNA is kept, in frame starting at base 1. Taken from the germline V gene (reference sequence), the CDR1 and CDR2 loops are DFQATT and SNEGSKA. The method behind the library was RT-PCR. Sequencer: Illumina HiSeq 2500. Using fastp at Q25 and MiXCR, TCRdb reprocessed the public reads and kept productive beta chains. All rows with the same CDR3 protein become a single entry with the most common DNA and genes. The sample table shows approximately 570,000 distinct CDR3 sequences, and 7.6% are seen once. The top ten clonotypes cover around 13% of the sample. This clonotype was observed a handful of times. Its antigen specificity is not known. Base quality data are lacking; no much larger clone is found one base away.

The sequence derives from a man aged 50 to 69 who received an inactivated influenza vaccine. Donor details come from another sample of the same person, matched by shared clones. The chain employs TRBV20-1 and TRBJ2-7; the D segment cannot be called with confidence. The source material was PBMCs from blood, sampled about 23 months after vaccination. The sequenced DNA: TGCAGTGCTAGAGATGGGTTCCACTCCTACGAGCAGTACTTC. Its translation is CSARDGFHSYEQYF.